The 14 T cell receptor beta chains below all came from one sample that was sequenced in a study of T cell clonality in common variable immunodeficiency. Findings and limits, study-wide: In common variable immunodeficiency, TCR beta chains reportedly carried fewer deletions and N-nucleotide insertions.

Libraries were prepared by immunoSEQ multiplex PCR; TCRdb keeps only in-frame clonotypes and omits some of them. The data show over 20,000 clones, none appearing only once, with more than 3.5% held by the ten largest. Which antigens these TCRs recognize remains unknown. The sequencing sample was made of peripheral blood mononuclear cells. These TCRs come from a human donor with common variable immunodeficiency.

Concerning this clone itself: The observed sequence ends 3 residues before the CDR3 terminus, with the missing tail filled in from the germline J gene. The chain joins TRBV5-1 to TRBJ2-7; D perhaps matches TRBD1 (5 bases). The CDR3 length is 14 residues. CDR1 is SGHRS, CDR2 YFSETQ, per germline. Trimming removed 0 bases at V and 3 bases at J, with 10 bases between. CDR3: CASSLATANYEQYF. The part of the CDR3 DNA that was read is TGCGCCAGCAGCTTGGCGACAGCTAACTACGAG.

This clone appeared a few times. Coverage ceases 3 residues before the CDR3 finishes, and the germline J gene fills in the end. This chain connects TRBV7-9 to TRBJ1-1, with D possibly TRBD1 on 5 matching bases. Trimming removed 5 bases at V and 6 bases at J, with 13 bases between. Germline values: CDR1 SEHNR, CDR2 FQNEAQ (reference sequence). The CDR3 consists of 13 residues. The CDR3 bases that were read are TGTGCCAGCAGCGTATCCAGGGAGCCTGAA. Protein product: CASSVSREPE. From start to end, the CDR3 is CASSVSREPEAFF.

This clone was counted between two and nine times. The read finishes 3 residues shy of the CDR3 end, and the germline J gene is used to complete it. The chain links TRBV7-9 to TRBJ2-7; 10 positions match TRBD2. The germline CDR1 and CDR2 sequences are SEHNR and FQNEAQ (reference sequence). V lost 4 bases to trimming and J lost 6 bases; unmatched junction nucleotides: 6. The CDR3 has 14 amino acids. CDR3 DNA, as far as it was read: TGTGCCAGCAGCTCTAGCGGGAGTGGGGTCGAG. Translated: CASSSSGSGVE. The CDR3 reads in full as CASSSSGSGVEQYF.

In its sample, this clone was seen a few times. The read ends 3 residues early relative to the CDR3; the germline J gene fills the gap. The V call is TRBV30, the J call TRBJ1-3; a possible D gene is TRBD1 (6 bases). Germline-derived CDR1 and CDR2 are GTSNPN and SVGIG (reference sequence). V lost 3 bases to trimming and J lost 2 bases, with 8 bases between them. The CDR3 totals 13 residues. The CDR3 here is CAWRQGAGNTIYF. The covered CDR3 bases are TGTGCCTGGAGACAGGGAGCTGGAAACACC.

This clone was observed a few times. Coverage ceases 3 residues before the CDR3 finishes, and the germline J gene fills in the end. V usage is TRBV7-9 and J usage is TRBJ1-4; 8 bases agree with TRBD1. J gave up 7 bases and V 5 bases, and 6 bases lay outside the gene matches. The length of the CDR3 is 14 residues. Germline CDR1 SEHNR, CDR2 FQNEAQ (reference sequence). CDR3 amino acids: CASSRTGYIEKLFF. The DNA read from the CDR3 is TGTGCCAGCAGCCGGACAGGGTATATTGAAAAA.

This clone turned up a few times. Read data end 3 residues before the CDR3 end; the end is taken from the germline J gene. The rearrangement joins TRBV5-1 to TRBJ2-5, with D possibly matching TRBD2 (6 bases). This CDR3 has 16 amino acids. Trimming stripped 3 bases from V and 2 bases from J, with 17 bases between. The germline V gene encodes CDR1 SGHRS and CDR2 YFSETQ. The CDR3 loop reads CASSYSAGLSQETQYF. The sequenced part of the CDR3 DNA is TGCGCCAGCAGCTATAGTGCGGGACTTTCACAAGAGACC.

As regards this clone: Read data end 3 residues before the CDR3 end; the end is taken from the germline J gene. The V gene is TRBV20-1, the J gene TRBJ2-3; the match to TRBD1 covers 7 bases. V gave up 3 bases and J gave up 4 bases; unmatched junction bases: 7. Germline V gives CDR1 DFQATT, CDR2 SNEGSKA (reference sequence). The CDR3 extends over 14 amino acids. The covered CDR3 bases are TGCAGTGCTAGTGTGACAGGGTACGCAGATACG. Its translation is CSASVTGYADT. The full CDR3 protein is CSASVTGYADTQYF.

This clone was detected many times. The read ends 3 residues before the CDR3 terminus; that terminus is restored from the germline J gene. This sequence joins TRBV20-1 and TRBJ1-5, with 9 bases lining up with TRBD1. The V segment lost 4 bases and the J segment 0 bases; nucleotides outside the gene matches: 4. Per germline, CDR1 DFQATT and CDR2 SNEGSKA (reference sequence). The CDR3 has 15 residues. The sequenced CDR3 bases are TGCAGTGCTACCACAGGGGGCACTAGCAATCAGCCC. Translated: CSATTGGTSNQP. The complete CDR3 protein is CSATTGGTSNQPQHF.

Comment on this clone: The read stops 3 residues short of the end of the CDR3; the missing end is completed from the germline J gene. The rearrangement joins TRBV18 to TRBJ1-5; D unclear. The V gene's germline CDR1 is KGHSH and CDR2 LQKENI. Trimming pared 3 bases from V and 3 bases from J, leaving 15 bases between. There are 16 residues in the CDR3. The DNA read from the CDR3 is TGTGCCAGCTCACCCCCAGGAGCAAGTTTCAATCAGCCC. This encodes CASSPPGASFNQP. Given in full, the CDR3 is CASSPPGASFNQPQHF. The variable domain in full, with the rest retrieved from reference TRBV18 and TRBJ1-5, is NAGVMQNPRHLVRRRGQEARLRCSPMKGHSHVYWYRQLPEEGLKFMVYLQKENIIDESGMPKERFSAEFPKEGPSILRIQQVVRGDSAAYFCASSPPGASFNQPQHFGDGTRLSIL.

About this clone itself: The observed sequence ends 3 residues before the CDR3 terminus, with the missing tail filled in from the germline J gene. V gene TRBV2 combines with J gene TRBJ1-1; weak D call: TRBD1 (6 bases). The ends were cut back, 9 bases at V and 2 bases at J, with 13 bases in the middle. CDR3 size: 13 residues. Germline V gives CDR1 SNHLY, CDR2 FYNNEI. CDR3 DNA, as far as it was read: TGTGCCAGGGCGACAGGAAAAAACACTGAA. This sequence encodes CARATGKNTE. The CDR3 in its entirety is CARATGKNTEAFF.

The table lists this clone with a few counts. The sequenced CDR3 bases are TGTGCCAGCAGCACCACAGGACGCACC. Translating gives CASSTTGRT. The complete CDR3 sequence is CASSTTGRTIYF. J is TRBJ1-3 and V is TRBV7-8, with D possibly TRBD1 on 5 matching bases. The read falls 3 residues short of the CDR3 end, and the missing part is taken from the germline J gene. The germline V and J ends were trimmed by 5 bases and 9 bases, with 11 bases remaining between them. CDR1 is SGHVS, CDR2 FQNEAQ, per germline. CDR3 size: 12 residues.

Details on this clone: The read falls 3 residues short of the CDR3 end, and the missing part is taken from the germline J gene. This chain connects TRBV2 to TRBJ2-2, with TRBD1 as a possible D gene (5 bases). This CDR3 has 14 residues. Germline lookup yields CDR1 SNHLY and CDR2 FYNNEI. The V end lost 10 bases, the J end lost 1 base, and 13 bases lay between the germline ends. This CDR3 reads CATKRTLNTGELFF. CDR3 DNA (partial): TGTGCCACCAAGAGGACATTGAACACCGGGGAG.

This clone was seen many times. The CDR3 extends 3 residues past the end of the read, so its final part is completed from the germline J gene. The chain uses TRBV19 and TRBJ2-1; TRBD2 matches at 12 bases. The CDR3 consists of 17 residues. Per germline, CDR1 LNHDA and CDR2 SQIVND (reference sequence). The junction had 7 bases not matched to a gene; V was cut back by 2 bases and J by 5 bases. CDR3 bases read: TGTGCCAGTAGTATAATCCGGACTAGCGGGATGAACAATGAG. The encoded protein is CASSIIRTSGMNNE. The whole CDR3 protein is CASSIIRTSGMNNEQFF.

This clone was found a few times. CDR3 loop: CASSSSTSGPPYEQYF. The sequenced part of the CDR3 DNA is TGCGCCAGCAGCTCCTCGACTAGCGGGCCTCCCTACGAG. The chain has TRBV5-1 and TRBJ2-7; TRBD2 aligns across 10 bases. The read ends 3 residues before the CDR3 terminus; that terminus is restored from the germline J gene. CDR3 length: 16 amino acids. Losses at the gene ends were 3 bases for V and 2 bases for J; bases not matched to a gene: 8. From germline, CDR1 is SGHRS and CDR2 YFSETQ.